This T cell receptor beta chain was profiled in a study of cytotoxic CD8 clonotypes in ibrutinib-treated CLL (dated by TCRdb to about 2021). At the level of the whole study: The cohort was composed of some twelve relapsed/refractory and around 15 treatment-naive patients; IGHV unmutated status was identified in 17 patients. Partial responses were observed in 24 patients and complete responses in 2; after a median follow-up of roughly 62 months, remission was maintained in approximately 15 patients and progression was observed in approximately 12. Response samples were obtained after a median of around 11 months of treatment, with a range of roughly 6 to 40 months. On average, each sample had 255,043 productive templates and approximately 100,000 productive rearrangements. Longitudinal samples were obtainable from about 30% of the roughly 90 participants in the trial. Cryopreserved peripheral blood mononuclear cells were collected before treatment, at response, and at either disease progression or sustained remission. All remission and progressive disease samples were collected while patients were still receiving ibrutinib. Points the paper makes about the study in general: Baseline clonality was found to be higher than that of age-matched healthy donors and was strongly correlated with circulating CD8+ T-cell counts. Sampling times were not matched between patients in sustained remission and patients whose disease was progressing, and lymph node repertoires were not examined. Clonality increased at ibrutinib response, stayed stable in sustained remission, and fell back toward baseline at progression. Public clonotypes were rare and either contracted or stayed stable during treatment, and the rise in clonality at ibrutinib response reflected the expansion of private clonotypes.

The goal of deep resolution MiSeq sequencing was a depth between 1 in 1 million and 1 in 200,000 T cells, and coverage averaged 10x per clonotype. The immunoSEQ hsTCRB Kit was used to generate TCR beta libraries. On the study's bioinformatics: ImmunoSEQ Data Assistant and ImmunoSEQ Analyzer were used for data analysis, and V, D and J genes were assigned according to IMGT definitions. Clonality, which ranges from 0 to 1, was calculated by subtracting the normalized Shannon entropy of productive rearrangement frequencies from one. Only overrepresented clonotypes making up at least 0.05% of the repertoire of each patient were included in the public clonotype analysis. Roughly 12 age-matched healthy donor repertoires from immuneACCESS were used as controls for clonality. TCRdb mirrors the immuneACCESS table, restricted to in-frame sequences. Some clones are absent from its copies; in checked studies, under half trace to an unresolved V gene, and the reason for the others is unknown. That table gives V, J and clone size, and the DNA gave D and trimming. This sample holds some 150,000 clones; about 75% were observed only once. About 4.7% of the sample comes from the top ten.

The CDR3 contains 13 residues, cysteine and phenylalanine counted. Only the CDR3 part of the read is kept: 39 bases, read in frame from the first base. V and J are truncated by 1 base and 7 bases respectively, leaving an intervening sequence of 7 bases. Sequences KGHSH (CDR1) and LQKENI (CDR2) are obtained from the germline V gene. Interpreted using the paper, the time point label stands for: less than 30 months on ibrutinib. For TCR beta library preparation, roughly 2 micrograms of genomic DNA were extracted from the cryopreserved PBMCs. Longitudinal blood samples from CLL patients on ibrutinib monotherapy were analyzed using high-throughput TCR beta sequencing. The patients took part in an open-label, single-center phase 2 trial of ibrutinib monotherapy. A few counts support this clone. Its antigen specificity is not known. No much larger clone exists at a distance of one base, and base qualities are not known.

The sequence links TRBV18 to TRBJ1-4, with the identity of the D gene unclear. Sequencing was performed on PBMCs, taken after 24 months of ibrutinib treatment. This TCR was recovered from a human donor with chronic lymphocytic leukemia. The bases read TGTGCCAGCTCACCACTAGACGGTGAAAAACTGTTTTTT. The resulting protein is CASSPLDGEKLFF.